Below, 12 T cell receptor beta chains from the same sample are listed, as sequenced in a study of blood T cell repertoires in COVID-19. Measured with immunoSEQ multiplex PCR; TCRdb has only the in-frame clones, and not every one. The sample includes fewer than 300,000 clones, approximately 89% of them seen just once. Material: peripheral blood. These receptors all come from a woman in her twenties or thirties with COVID-19, enrolled during active disease.

The rearrangement links TRBV27 to TRBJ2-5, with TRBD2 matching 7 bases. Trimming removed 5 bases from V and 5 bases from J; junction bases left unmatched: 5. CDR3 length: 13 amino acids. Germline CDR1 MNHEY, CDR2 SMNVEV (reference sequence). Here the CDR3 reads CASSPPGGETQYF. CDR3 DNA sequence: TGTGCCAGCAGTCCCCCCGGGGGGGAGACCCAGTACTTC.

V usage is TRBV11-2 and J usage is TRBJ2-7; TRBD2 aligns across 14 bases. Germline V gene sequence: CDR1 SGHAT, CDR2 FQNNGV. Trimming removed 6 bases from V and 6 bases from J; junction bases left unmatched: 10. The CDR3 is 16 residues long. The CDR3 DNA reads TGTGCCAGCAGATCTCCCGGGACTAGCGGGAGTCTCGAGCAGTACTTC. It specifies CASRSPGTSGSLEQYF.

J is TRBJ2-1 and V is TRBV3-1 (or the pseudogene TRBV3-2), with D maybe TRBD1 (6 bases). In germline, CDR1 is LGHDT, CDR2 YNNKEL (reference sequence). This CDR3 contains 14 residues. Trimming pared 2 bases from V and 6 bases from J, leaving 11 bases between. CDR3 DNA sequence: TGTGCCAGCAGCCAAAGTCAGGGGAGCAATGAGCAGTTCTTC. This translates into CASSQSQGSNEQFF.

This chain joins TRBV29-1 and TRBJ2-1; TRBD2 agrees at 7 bases. Germline V gene lookup returns CDR1 SQVTM and CDR2 ANQGSEA. After removal of 5 bases from V and 8 bases from J, the junction contained 6 bases not matched to a gene. This CDR3 has 12 amino acids. The DNA for the CDR3 is TGCAGCGTTCTAGCGGTGATCGATGAGCAGTTCTTC. Translating it yields CSVLAVIDEQFF.

The chain has TRBV3-1 (or the pseudogene TRBV3-2) and TRBJ2-1; TRBD2 matches 8 bases. The CDR3 has 16 residues. The germline V gene has CDR1 LGHDT and CDR2 YNNKEL (reference sequence). After removal of 5 bases from V and 3 bases from J, the junction contained 9 bases not matched to a gene. The CDR3 coding sequence is TGTGCCAGCAGCGAATACGGGAGGGCCGGCTACAATGAGCAGTTCTTC. It encodes CASSEYGRAGYNEQFF.

The rearrangement links TRBV4-1 to TRBJ2-1, with 12 bases matching TRBD2. The J segment lost 7 bases and the V segment lost 1 base, leaving 8 bases of the junction unmatched. Germline CDR1 is MGHRA and CDR2 is YSYEKL. The CDR3 contains 17 residues. The CDR3 region is CASSQARLAGVSNEQFF. The CDR3 DNA follows: TGCGCCAGCAGCCAAGCCAGACTAGCGGGAGTATCTAATGAGCAGTTCTTC.

The rearrangement joins TRBV2 to TRBJ2-7; D is unresolved. V lost 10 bases and J 2 bases, leaving 18 bases between the germline ends. This CDR3 has 14 amino acids. Germline values: CDR1 SNHLY, CDR2 FYNNEI. The CDR3 is CAIPKGAATYEQYF. The CDR3 nucleotides read TGTGCCATCCCAAAAGGAGCAGCTACCTACGAGCAGTACTTC.

The chain is built from TRBV7-9 and TRBJ1-4, with D possibly being TRBD1 (6 bases). Germline V gives CDR1 SEHNR, CDR2 FQNEAQ (reference sequence). Trimming removed 5 bases from V and 8 bases from J, with 9 bases in between. CDR3 length: 12 residues. Here the CDR3 reads CASSPQGEKLFF. CDR3 coding DNA: TGTGCCAGCAGCCCTCAGGGGGAAAAACTGTTTTTT.

V usage is TRBV7-2 and J usage is TRBJ2-1; D may be TRBD2 (5 bases). V lost 2 bases and J 6 bases, leaving 17 bases between the germline ends. In germline, CDR1 is SGHTA, CDR2 FQGNSA. The CDR3 runs 16 residues. CDR3 residues: CASSLKRSVNGNEQFF. For the CDR3, the DNA is TGTGCCAGCAGCTTAAAGCGGAGTGTGAACGGCAATGAGCAGTTCTTC. Complete variable domain (other parts from reference TRBV7-2 and TRBJ2-1): GAGVSQSPSNKVTEKGKDVELRCDPISGHTALYWYRQSLGQGLEFLIYFQGNSAPDKSGLPSDRFSAERTGGSVSTLTIQRTQQEDSAVYLCASSLKRSVNGNEQFFGPGTRLTVL.

The V call is TRBV28, the J call TRBJ2-3; 8 bases are shared with TRBD1. The V and J ends lost 3 bases and 1 base, in that order; junction bases with no gene match: 6. CDR1 MDHEN and CDR2 SYDVKM come from the germline V gene. The CDR3 extends over 16 amino acids. DNA for the CDR3: TGTGCCAGCAGTTTTATCGGACAGGGTGGCACAGATACGCAGTATTTT. It is translated as CASSFIGQGGTDTQYF.

This chain uses TRBV30 with TRBJ1-6; no definite D call. Germline values: CDR1 GTSNPN, CDR2 SVGIG (reference sequence). This CDR3 region has 12 residues. The V end was cut by 5 bases, the J end by 9 bases, with 11 bases between. Here the CDR3 reads CAWREKGSPLHF. CDR3 bases: TGTGCCTGGCGGGAAAAGGGTTCACCCCTCCACTTT. Complete variable domain (other parts from reference TRBV30 and TRBJ1-6): SQTIHQWPATLVQPVGSPLSLECTVEGTSNPNLYWYRQAAGRGLQLLFYSVGIGQISSEVPQNLSASRPQDRQFILSSKKLLLSDSGFYLCAWREKGSPLHFGNGTRLTVT.

The chain joins TRBV30 to TRBJ2-7; 7 bases are a match to TRBD2. The CDR3 has 11 amino acids. Germline trimming cut 1 base from V and 6 bases from J; bases unmatched to any gene: 0. Germline V lookup: CDR1 GTSNPN, CDR2 SVGIG (reference sequence). The CDR3 is CAWSAGGEQYF. CDR3 sequence (DNA): TGTGCCTGGAGTGCGGGGGGCGAGCAGTACTTC. Using reference TRBV30 and TRBJ2-7 for the parts outside the CDR3, the full variable domain is SQTIHQWPATLVQPVGSPLSLECTVEGTSNPNLYWYRQAAGRGLQLLFYSVGIGQISSEVPQNLSASRPQDRQFILSSKKLLLSDSGFYLCAWSAGGEQYFGPGTRLTVT.